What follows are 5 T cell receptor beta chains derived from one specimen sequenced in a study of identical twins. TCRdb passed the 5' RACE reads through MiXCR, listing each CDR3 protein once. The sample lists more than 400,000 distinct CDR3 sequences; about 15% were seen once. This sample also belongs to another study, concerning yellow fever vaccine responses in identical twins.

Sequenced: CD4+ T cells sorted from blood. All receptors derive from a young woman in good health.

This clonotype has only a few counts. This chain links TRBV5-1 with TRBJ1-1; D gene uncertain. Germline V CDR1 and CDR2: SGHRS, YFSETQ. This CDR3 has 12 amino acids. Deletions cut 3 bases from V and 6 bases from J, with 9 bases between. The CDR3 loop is CASSSEGAEAFF. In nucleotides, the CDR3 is TGCGCCAGCAGCTCCGAGGGAGCTGAAGCTTTCTTT. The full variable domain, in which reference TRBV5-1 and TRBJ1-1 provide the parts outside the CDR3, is KAGVTQTPRYLIKTRGQQVTLSCSPISGHRSVSWYQQTPGQGLQFLFEYFSETQRNKGNFPGRFSGRQFSNSRSEMNVSTLELGDSALYLCASSSEGAEAFFGQGTRLTVV.

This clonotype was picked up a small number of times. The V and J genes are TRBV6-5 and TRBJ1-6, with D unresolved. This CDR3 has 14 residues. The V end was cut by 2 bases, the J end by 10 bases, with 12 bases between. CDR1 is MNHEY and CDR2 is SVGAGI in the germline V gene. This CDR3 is CASSYGPARSPLHF. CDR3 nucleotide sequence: TGTGCCAGCAGTTACGGTCCCGCGCGGTCACCCCTCCACTTT.

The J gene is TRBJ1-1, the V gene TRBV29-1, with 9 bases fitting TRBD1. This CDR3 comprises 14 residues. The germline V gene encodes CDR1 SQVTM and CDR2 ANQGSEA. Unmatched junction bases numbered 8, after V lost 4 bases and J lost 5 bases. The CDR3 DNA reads TGCAGCGTTGTATTCGGGACAGGGAGGACTGAAGCTTTCTTT. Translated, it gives CSVVFGTGRTEAFF.

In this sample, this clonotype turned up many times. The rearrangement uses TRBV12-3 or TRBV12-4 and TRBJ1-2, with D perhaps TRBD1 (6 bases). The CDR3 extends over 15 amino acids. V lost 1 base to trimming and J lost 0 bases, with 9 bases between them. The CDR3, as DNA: TGTGCCAGCAGTTTAGGGCAGGGGACTAACTATGGCTACACCTTC. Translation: CASSLGQGTNYGYTF.

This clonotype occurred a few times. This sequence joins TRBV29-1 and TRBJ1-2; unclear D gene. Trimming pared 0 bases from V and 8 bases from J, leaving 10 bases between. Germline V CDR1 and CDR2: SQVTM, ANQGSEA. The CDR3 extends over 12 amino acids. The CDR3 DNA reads TGCAGCGTTGAAGAGGGTGCTAGAGGCTACACCTTC. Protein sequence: CSVEEGARGYTF.